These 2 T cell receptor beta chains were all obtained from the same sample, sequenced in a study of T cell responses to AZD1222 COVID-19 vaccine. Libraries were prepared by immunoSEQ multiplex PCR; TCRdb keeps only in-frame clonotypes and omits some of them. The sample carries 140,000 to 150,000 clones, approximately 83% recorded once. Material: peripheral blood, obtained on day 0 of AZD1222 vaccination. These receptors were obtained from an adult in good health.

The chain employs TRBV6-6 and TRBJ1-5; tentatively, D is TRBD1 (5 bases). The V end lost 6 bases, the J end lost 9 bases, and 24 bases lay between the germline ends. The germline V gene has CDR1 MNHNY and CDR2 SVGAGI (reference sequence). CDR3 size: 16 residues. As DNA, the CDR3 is TGTGCCAGCAGCCCTAACCAGAGACAGCAAGGATTGCCCCAGCATTTT. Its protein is CASSPNQRQQGLPQHF.

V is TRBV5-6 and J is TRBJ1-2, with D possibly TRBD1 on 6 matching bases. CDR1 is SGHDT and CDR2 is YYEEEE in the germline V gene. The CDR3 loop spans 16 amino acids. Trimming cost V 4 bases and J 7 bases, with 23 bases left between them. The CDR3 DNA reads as TGTGCCAGCAGCCGGGGGGCCGGGGGAGTATTTGGTGGCTACACCTTC. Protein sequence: CASSRGAGGVFGGYTF. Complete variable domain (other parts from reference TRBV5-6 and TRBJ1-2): DAGVTQSPTHLIKTRGQQVTLRCSPKSGHDTVSWYQQALGQGPQFIFQYYEEEERQRGNFPDRFSGHQFPNYSSELNVNALLLGDSALYLCASSRGAGGVFGGYTFGSGTRLTVV.